Presented here are 21 T cell receptor beta chains from one specimen sequenced in a study of shared clonotypes between healthy human individuals. Assay used: immunoSEQ multiplex PCR; TCRdb lists only in-frame clones, some missing. The sample carries about 710,000 clones, approximately 72% recorded once. The specimen was memory CD4+ T cells sorted from blood. The subset is: CD45RA-negative fraction. Receptors originate from a woman aged 25 to 39 in good health.

The V and J genes are TRBV5-4 and TRBJ2-3, with TRBD2 matching 7 bases. Per the germline V gene, CDR1 is SGHNT and CDR2 is YYREEE (reference sequence). The J segment lost 2 bases and the V segment lost 0 bases, leaving 3 bases of the junction unmatched. This CDR3 comprises 15 residues. The CDR3 bases are TGTGCCAGCAGCTTGGAAGCGGGGCTCACAGATACGCAGTATTTT. Translated, it gives CASSLEAGLTDTQYF.

In its sample, this clone was seen many times. This chain joins TRBV28 and TRBJ2-1, with TRBD1 as a possible D gene (5 bases). Trimming left V 3 bases short and J 4 bases short, with 19 bases between. The germline CDR1 and CDR2 sequences are MDHEN and SYDVKM. This CDR3 comprises 17 residues. CDR3 DNA sequence: TGTGCCAGCAGTTTGAGCGCAATTTGGGGCGTATACAATGAGCAGTTCTTC. It is translated as CASSLSAIWGVYNEQFF.

This sequence joins TRBV27 and TRBJ2-1; TRBD2 matches at 12 bases. V lost 5 bases, J lost 3 bases, and 8 bases stayed unmatched. The germline CDR1 and CDR2 sequences are MNHEY and SMNVEV (reference sequence). This CDR3 has 17 residues. Written as DNA, the CDR3 is TGTGCCAGCAGTAGACTAGCGGGGGATTCCGGCTACAATGAGCAGTTCTTC. This translates into CASSRLAGDSGYNEQFF.

The J gene is TRBJ2-7, the V gene TRBV28, with 11 bases fitting TRBD1. Germline trimming cut 7 bases from V and 3 bases from J; bases unmatched to any gene: 11. The CDR3 runs 16 residues. The germline CDR1 and CDR2 sequences are MDHEN and SYDVKM. CDR3 sequence (DNA): TGTGCCAGCAAGCCGGGGGGACAGGGGGACTTCTACGAGCAGTACTTC. Translation: CASKPGGQGDFYEQYF.

V is TRBV14 and J is TRBJ2-5, with D tentatively TRBD2 (5 bases). CDR3 length: 12 amino acids. V was pared by 4 bases and J by 5 bases, with 8 bases between. Germline CDR1 and CDR2: SGHDN and FVKESK. CDR3 nucleotide sequence: TGTGCCAGCAGCCGGACTGCGGAGACCCAGTACTTC. This gives the protein CASSRTAETQYF.

Of note for this clone: The sample has other DNA sequences that encode this CDR3 too. V usage is TRBV18 and J usage is TRBJ2-3, with D perhaps assigned TRBD1 or TRBD2 (5 bases each). With 3 bases removed from V and 0 bases from J, the gap between germline ends came to 7 bases. In germline, CDR1 is KGHSH, CDR2 LQKENI. This CDR3 is 14 amino acids long. CDR3 residues: CASSPRDSTDTQYF. The CDR3 DNA reads TGTGCCAGCTCACCTCGGGACAGCACAGATACGCAGTATTTT.

V gene TRBV27 combines with J gene TRBJ1-1, with D unclear. V was pared by 4 bases and J by 6 bases, with 15 bases between. From germline, CDR1 is MNHEY and CDR2 SMNVEV (reference sequence). The CDR3 length is 14 residues. DNA of the CDR3: TGTGCCAGCAGTTCCCACAGCGGGTGGGCTGAAGCTTTCTTT. This sequence encodes CASSSHSGWAEAFF.

This CDR3 is CASSQLTGQGPKDTQYF. The CDR3 DNA reads as TGTGCCAGCAGCCAACTAACGGGACAGGGACCCAAAGATACGCAGTATTTT. The V call is TRBV4-2, the J call TRBJ2-3; 9 bases align to TRBD1. Per germline, CDR1 LGHNA and CDR2 YNFKEQ. V trimming: 2 bases; J trimming: 5 bases; junction bases outside the gene matches: 11. The CDR3 consists of 17 residues.

CDR3 sequence reads: CASSDPGRANTEAFF. CDR3 nucleotides: TGTGCCAGCAGTGACCCTGGACGGGCGAACACTGAAGCTTTCTTT. The chain couples TRBV2 to TRBJ1-1; D remains ambiguous. CDR3 size: 15 residues. V was cut by 3 bases and J by 1 base, with 12 bases left in between. Germline assignment: CDR1 SNHLY and CDR2 FYNNEI.

This clone was counted a few times. The chain employs TRBV5-5 and TRBJ1-2, with D maybe TRBD1 (5 bases). The CDR3 consists of 16 residues. Germline V gene lookup returns CDR1 SGHKS and CDR2 YYEKEE (reference sequence). Trimming shortened V by 2 bases and J by 1 base, and 15 bases separated the two germline ends. The CDR3 nucleotides are TGTGCCAGCAGCTTAGAAGGGACCGGGCTTAACTATGGCTACACCTTC. It yields the protein CASSLEGTGLNYGYTF.

Here the CDR3 DNA reads TGTGCCTGGAGTGTGACGGGACTCCCCCTCTACAATGAGCAGTTCTTC. This encodes CAWSVTGLPLYNEQFF. This chain joins TRBV30 and TRBJ2-1, with D perhaps TRBD2 (6 bases). This CDR3 comprises 16 residues. Germline loops: CDR1 GTSNPN, CDR2 SVGIG (reference sequence). V dropped 0 bases and J dropped 3 bases, with 15 bases sitting between them.

The V and J genes are TRBV5-4 and TRBJ2-7; tentative D call: TRBD2 (5 bases). Germline V lookup: CDR1 SGHNT, CDR2 YYREEE (reference sequence). The ends were cut back, 0 bases at V and 0 bases at J, with 10 bases in the middle. This CDR3 comprises 15 residues. CDR3 protein: CASSLGGAFSYEQYF. For the CDR3, the DNA is TGTGCCAGCAGCTTGGGGGGAGCCTTCTCCTACGAGCAGTACTTC.

This chain uses TRBV11-2 with TRBJ2-7; D not certain. Germline V lookup: CDR1 SGHAT, CDR2 FQNNGV. CDR3 length: 18 residues. V was shortened by 5 bases and J by 0 bases, with 23 bases between the two germline ends. The CDR3 DNA follows: TGTGCCAGCAGCGAAATGTGGGGATGGACCACGAGCTCCTACGAGCAGTACTTC. Translated, it gives CASSEMWGWTTSSYEQYF.

This chain connects TRBV28 to TRBJ1-5, with D perhaps TRBD1 (6 bases). The germline V gene has CDR1 MDHEN and CDR2 SYDVKM. This CDR3 is built from 13 residues. Trimming removed 7 bases at V and 5 bases at J, with 12 bases between. CDR3 region: CASTRAGDQPQHF. The CDR3 nucleotides read TGTGCCAGCACGAGGGCAGGGGATCAGCCCCAGCATTTT.

The V and J genes are TRBV28 and TRBJ2-7; D call uncertain. In germline, CDR1 is MDHEN, CDR2 SYDVKM. Trimming removed 2 bases at V and 2 bases at J, with 7 bases between. The CDR3 sequence is 13 residues long. Here the CDR3 reads CASSLPATYEQYF. CDR3 DNA sequence: TGTGCCAGCAGTTTACCCGCAACCTACGAGCAGTACTTC.

This clone was observed a single time. The chain employs TRBV6-6 and TRBJ1-5; the D is unclear. The V gene lost 0 bases and the J gene lost 7 bases, with 10 bases spanning the gap. The germline V gene encodes CDR1 MNHNY and CDR2 SVGAGI (reference sequence). The CDR3 totals 14 residues. The CDR3 DNA follows: TGTGCCAGCAGTTACTCGATCGAGGGACAGCCCCAGCATTTT. It codes for CASSYSIEGQPQHF.

V usage is TRBV9 and J usage is TRBJ2-2; D remains ambiguous. Germline assignment: CDR1 SGDLS and CDR2 YYNGEE. V lost 0 bases and J lost 1, with 7 bases in between. The CDR3 has 15 amino acids. CDR3 bases: TGTGCCAGCAGCGTAGCTACCCGGAACACCGGGGAGCTGTTTTTT. Translation gives CASSVATRNTGELFF.

Note on this clone: The sample holds other DNA sequences that translate to the same CDR3. This chain connects TRBV11-3 to TRBJ2-2; no firm D call. This CDR3 contains 14 residues. Germline values: CDR1 SGHNT, CDR2 YENEEA. Trimming shortened V by 0 bases and J by 7 bases, and 9 bases separated the two germline ends. The CDR3 DNA sequence: TGTGCCAGCAGCTTAGAGACCGGCAGCGGGGAGCTGTTTTTT. As protein: CASSLETGSGELFF.

The chain is built from TRBV2 and TRBJ1-1, with TRBD1 as a possible D gene (5 bases). CDR1 and CDR2 from the germline V gene are SNHLY and FYNNEI. The V gene lost 1 base and the J gene lost 1 base, with 7 bases spanning the gap. There are 14 residues in the CDR3. The CDR3 bases are TGTGCCAGCAGTGAAGGAGGGACGAACACTGAAGCTTTCTTT. It translates to CASSEGGTNTEAFF.

Regarding this clone: The identical CDR3 is also encoded by other nucleotide sequences in the sample. The chain joins TRBV18 to TRBJ2-7; D remains unclear. Germline V gene sequence: CDR1 KGHSH, CDR2 LQKENI. The V end lost 6 bases, the J end lost 0 bases, and 9 bases lay between the germline ends. This CDR3 spans 13 amino acids. The CDR3 is CASSPASSYEQYF. CDR3 nucleotide sequence: TGTGCCAGCTCCCCGGCAAGCTCCTACGAGCAGTACTTC.

The J gene is TRBJ2-7, the V gene TRBV7-2, with 9 bases identical to TRBD1. This CDR3 is built from 15 residues. J gave up 2 bases and V 7 bases, and 9 bases lay outside the gene matches. From germline, CDR1 is SGHTA and CDR2 FQGNSA. The CDR3 DNA reads TGTGCCAGCAACAACCCGGGACAGGGACCCTACGAGCAGTACTTC. It is translated as CASNNPGQGPYEQYF.